Included here is one T cell receptor beta chain sequence, with context. Its specificity is unknown. MiXCR, applied by TCRdb to the reads, yields one record per CDR3 protein. The sample holds 640,000 or so distinct CDR3 sequences, around 31% seen once. The V and J ends lost 5 bases and 5 bases respectively, with 15 bases between them. Germline V gene data show CDR1 as MNHEY and CDR2 as SMNVEV (reference sequence). This CDR3 has 14 amino acids. These data are taken from a study of T cell repertoires in cytomegalovirus infection. Study context: CMV epitopes used comprised recently identified HLA-C-restricted ones and well-studied HLA-B-restricted ones.

Study-level points and caveats: HLA-C-restricted, CMV-specific TCR beta clonotypes were dominant ex vivo.

The receptor's source is a human donor in good health (CMV status not recorded). Some clones in this sample may be carry-over from other donors' samples. This chain connects TRBV27 to TRBJ2-5; TRBD1 or TRBD2 may be the D gene (5 bases each). The sequenced sample was cultured PBMCs, obtained from culture after CMV antigen stimulation. The CDR3 region is CASSTGQAPETQYF. CDR3 nucleotide sequence: TGTGCCAGCAGTACGGGGCAGGCCCCGGAGACCCAGTACTTC.